One sample yielded the 22 T cell receptor beta chains listed below, sequenced in a study of T cells in Graves' hyperthyroidism and ophthalmopathy. Amplification of TCR beta CDR3 regions used RNA as the template. HTBI primers drove first-round RT-PCR of the TCR CDR3. Each CDR3 protein gets one entry after TCRdb re-called the multiplex PCR reads with MiXCR. The sample lists over 500,000 distinct CDR3 sequences; 17% were seen once. Source material: blood. These TCRs come from a woman aged 18-29 years with Graves' ophthalmopathy.

The chain is built from TRBV20-1 and TRBJ2-2; the match to TRBD2 covers 12 bases. From germline, CDR1 is DFQATT and CDR2 SNEGSKA (reference sequence). Germline trimming cut 3 bases from V and 2 bases from J; bases unmatched to any gene: 16. This CDR3 contains 20 residues. The CDR3 reads CSASELVGLAGSRNTGELFF. CDR3 in DNA: TGCAGTGCTAGTGAACTCGTAGGACTAGCGGGATCAAGAAACACCGGGGAGCTGTTTTTT.

The V call is TRBV5-4, the J call TRBJ2-1; D call uncertain. Trimming left V 4 bases short and J 4 bases short, with 15 bases between. The CDR3 extends over 15 amino acids. Germline V gene lookup returns CDR1 SGHNT and CDR2 YYREEE (reference sequence). The CDR3 DNA reads TGTGCCAGCAGCAAAGAAAGGGCCCCATACAATGAGCAGTTCTTC. Translation: CASSKERAPYNEQFF. Variable domain in full (rest from reference TRBV5-4 and TRBJ2-1): ETGVTQSPTHLIKTRGQQVTLRCSSQSGHNTVSWYQQALGQGPQFIFQYYREEENGRGNFPPRFSGLQFPNYSSELNVNALELDDSALYLCASSKERAPYNEQFFGPGTRLTVL.

There are a few counts of this clonotype. This chain joins TRBV3-1 and TRBJ1-2; D is possibly TRBD1 (6 bases). The CDR3 is made up of 16 amino acids. Germline CDR1 and CDR2: LGHDT and YNNKEL (reference sequence). Trimming removed 3 bases from V and 4 bases from J, with 18 bases in between. The DNA for the CDR3 is TGTGCCAGCAGCCACCTCCTACACAGGGCTAGCTATGGCTACACCTTC. Translated: CASSHLLHRASYGYTF. Variable domain in full (rest from reference TRBV3-1 and TRBJ1-2): DTAVSQTPKYLVTQMGNDKSIKCEQNLGHDTMYWYKQDSKKFLKIMFSYNNKELIINETVPNRFSPKSPDKAHLNLHINSLELGDSAVYFCASSHLLHRASYGYTFGSGTRLTVV.

CDR3 region: CSTAGRRLQETQYF. The CDR3 nucleotides are TGCAGCACCGCCGGCAGGCGATTACAAGAGACCCAGTACTTC. V and J are TRBV29-1 and TRBJ2-5; D ambiguous. Trimming shortened V by 8 bases and J by 2 bases, and 18 bases separated the two germline ends. This CDR3 has 14 residues. The germline gives CDR1 SQVTM, CDR2 ANQGSEA.

The chain combines TRBV7-9 with TRBJ2-5; TRBD2 is a possible D gene (6 bases). Germline CDR1 SEHNR, CDR2 FQNEAQ (reference sequence). V was pared by 6 bases and J by 0 bases, with 11 bases between. This CDR3 comprises 14 residues. CDR3 loop: CASRNSGDQETQYF. CDR3 nucleotides: TGTGCCAGCAGAAATAGCGGAGACCAAGAGACCCAGTACTTC.

This clonotype was detected only a few times. The chain employs TRBV30 and TRBJ1-1; D call uncertain. The CDR3 spans 13 residues. The germline V gene has CDR1 GTSNPN and CDR2 SVGIG (reference sequence). The V gene lost 1 base and the J gene lost 5 bases, with 11 bases spanning the gap. Here the CDR3 reads CAWSESGWTEAFF. The CDR3, as DNA: TGTGCCTGGAGTGAATCGGGGTGGACTGAAGCTTTCTTT.

The table lists this clonotype with many counts. The chain employs TRBV10-1 and TRBJ1-2; D is uncertain. This CDR3 spans 11 amino acids. V was pared by 10 bases and J by 4 bases, with 10 bases between. Germline values: CDR1 WNHNN, CDR2 SYGVQD (reference sequence). In nucleotides, the CDR3 is TGCGCCACCCGACGAACCTATGGCTACACCTTC. Amino acids: CATRRTYGYTF.

The chain links TRBV13 to TRBJ2-2, with 9 bases matching TRBD1. Trimming took 5 bases from V and 7 from J; bases not matched to a gene: 5. The CDR3 is 14 residues long. CDR1 and CDR2 (germline): PRHDT, FYEKMQ (reference sequence). Here the CDR3 DNA reads TGTGCCAGCAGCGGACAGGGGCGGGACGGGGAGCTGTTTTTT. This codes for CASSGQGRDGELFF.

The chain employs TRBV3-1 and TRBJ2-7; 7 positions agree with TRBD2. The V segment lost 3 bases and the J segment 4 bases; nucleotides outside the gene matches: 6. CDR1 is LGHDT and CDR2 is YNNKEL in the germline V gene (reference sequence). This CDR3 spans 14 amino acids. The chain's CDR3 is CASSHGLEWYEQYF. The DNA of the CDR3 is TGTGCCAGCAGCCACGGACTAGAATGGTACGAGCAGTACTTC.

This clonotype was counted ten times or more. The chain links TRBV6-1 to TRBJ2-1; D may be TRBD1 or TRBD2 (5 bases each). V was clipped by 2 bases and J by 1 base, with 15 bases between them. Germline CDR1 and CDR2: MNHNS and SASEGT. The CDR3 runs 17 residues. The CDR3 coding sequence is TGTGCCAGCAGTGAATTGGCGGCAGGGACGTCCTACAATGAGCAGTTCTTC. Its protein product is CASSELAAGTSYNEQFF.

There are many counts of this clonotype. CDR3 region: CASSLGNEKEQFF. The CDR3 coding sequence is TGTGCCAGCAGCTTAGGGAACGAAAAGGAGCAGTTCTTC. The chain combines TRBV7-9 with TRBJ2-1; D ambiguous. Germline values: CDR1 SEHNR, CDR2 FQNEAQ (reference sequence). The V and J ends lost 1 base and 10 bases respectively, with 11 bases between them. This CDR3 spans 13 amino acids. The variable domain in full, with the rest retrieved from reference TRBV7-9 and TRBJ2-1, is DTGVSQNPRHKITKRGQNVTFRCDPISEHNRLYWYRQTLGQGPEFLTYFQNEAQLEKSRLLSDRFSAERPKGSFSTLEIQRTEQGDSAMYLCASSLGNEKEQFFGPGTRLTVL.

This clonotype has only a few counts. The genes are TRBV9 and TRBJ2-2, with D possibly matching TRBD2 (5 bases). The CDR3 is 15 amino acids. Germline lookup yields CDR1 SGDLS and CDR2 YYNGEE. The V end was cut by 3 bases, the J end by 4 bases, with 13 bases between. In DNA form, the CDR3 reads TGTGCCAGCAGCGGCTCGGTAGCGCCCACCGGGGAGCTGTTTTTT. Protein: CASSGSVAPTGELFF. Combining the CDR3 with reference TRBV9 and TRBJ2-2 gives the whole variable domain DSGVTQTPKHLITATGQRVTLRCSPRSGDLSVYWYQQSLDQGLQFLIQYYNGEERAKGNILERFSAQQFPDLHSELNLSSLELGDSALYFCASSGSVAPTGELFFGEGSRLTVL.

Worth noting for this clonotype: A much larger clone lies a single base off, so this may be a read error. The V call is TRBV28, the J call TRBJ2-5; D call uncertain. The CDR3 loop spans 13 amino acids. Germline V gene lookup returns CDR1 MDHEN and CDR2 SYDVKM. V was trimmed by 6 bases and J by 4 bases, leaving 12 bases between them. The CDR3 DNA reads TGTGCCAGCAGGGAGACATGGGTAGAGACCCAGTACTTC. It translates to CASRETWVETQYF.

This clonotype was seen only a few times. The V gene is TRBV5-4, the J gene TRBJ2-7, with D possibly being TRBD1 (5 bases). The V end was cut by 0 bases, the J end by 6 bases, with 16 bases between. The CDR3 loop spans 15 amino acids. Germline lookup yields CDR1 SGHNT and CDR2 YYREEE (reference sequence). This chain's CDR3 is CASSLASGRASEQYF. CDR3 DNA sequence: TGTGCCAGCAGCTTGGCGTCCGGCAGGGCGAGCGAGCAGTACTTC.

V is TRBV10-3 and J is TRBJ1-1; D is possibly TRBD1 (5 bases). This CDR3 contains 12 residues. Germline V gene lookup returns CDR1 ENHRY and CDR2 SYGVKD. V lost 6 bases, J lost 5 bases, and 10 bases lay in between. In nucleotides, the CDR3 is TGTGCCATCAGCCCGGGACGGACTGAAGCTTTCTTT. Its protein is CAISPGRTEAFF.

As for this clonotype: This sequence may be a read error, since a much larger clone differs from it by one base. The chain links TRBV5-1 to TRBJ1-1; D gene ambiguous. Germline V gene lookup returns CDR1 SGHRS and CDR2 YFSETQ. V was clipped by 1 base and J by 8 bases, with 18 bases between them. This CDR3 region has 15 residues. The CDR3 bases are TGCGCCAGCAGCTTGACCGGCACGGGTTGGGAAGAAGCTTTCTTT. Translation gives CASSLTGTGWEEAFF.

The genes are TRBV7-9 and TRBJ1-1; D uncertain. The germline V gene has CDR1 SEHNR and CDR2 FQNEAQ (reference sequence). This CDR3 region has 15 residues. V shed 5 bases and J shed 1 base, with 14 bases lying between them. CDR3 nucleotides: TGTGCCAGCAGCGCAGATCGGGCAGAGAACACTGAAGCTTTCTTT. Protein: CASSADRAENTEAFF. Combining the CDR3 with reference TRBV7-9 and TRBJ1-1 gives the whole variable domain DTGVSQNPRHKITKRGQNVTFRCDPISEHNRLYWYRQTLGQGPEFLTYFQNEAQLEKSRLLSDRFSAERPKGSFSTLEIQRTEQGDSAMYLCASSADRAENTEAFFGQGTRLTVV.

This chain joins TRBV7-8 and TRBJ1-2; D unclear. Trimming removed 0 bases at V and 0 bases at J, with 8 bases between. Germline CDR1 and CDR2: SGHVS and FQNEAQ. This CDR3 is 15 amino acids long. The CDR3 DNA reads TGTGCCAGCAGCTTAGCGGTCAATTCTAACTATGGCTACACCTTC. Amino acid sequence: CASSLAVNSNYGYTF.

Ten or more counts support this clonotype. The chain couples TRBV7-2 to TRBJ2-2; 8 bases match TRBD2. Trimming cost V 7 bases and J 4 bases; bases outside gene matches: 8. The CDR3 runs to 15 residues. Germline V gene data show CDR1 as SGHTA and CDR2 as FQGNSA. This chain's CDR3 is CASTSGGAGTGELFF. The CDR3, as DNA: TGTGCCAGCACCTCGGGAGGGGCGGGCACCGGGGAGCTGTTTTTT.

As regards this clonotype: This clone may be a read error of a much larger clone one base away. The chain combines TRBV12-3 or TRBV12-4 with TRBJ2-1; D is tentatively TRBD1 or TRBD2 (5 bases each). Deletions cut 6 bases from V and 6 bases from J, with 12 bases between. The CDR3 runs 13 residues. CDR3 sequence: CASRIGTANEQFF. CDR3 sequence (DNA): TGTGCCAGCAGAATCGGGACGGCCAATGAGCAGTTCTTC.

This clonotype has more than one count but fewer than ten. The chain's CDR3 is CASTRDGNSNQPQHF. CDR3 nucleotides: TGTGCCAGCACCCGGGACGGAAATAGCAATCAGCCCCAGCATTTT. The rearrangement joins TRBV6-1 to TRBJ1-5; perhaps TRBD1 as D (5 bases). Germline V gene lookup returns CDR1 MNHNS and CDR2 SASEGT. V dropped 7 bases and J dropped 0 bases, with 13 bases sitting between them. This CDR3 region has 15 residues.

This clonotype was counted only a few times. The chain employs TRBV24-1 and TRBJ2-3; a weak D match, TRBD2 (6 bases). V shed 3 bases and J shed 0 bases, with 9 bases lying between them. CDR3 length: 15 amino acids. Germline V CDR1 and CDR2: KGHDR, SFDVKD. The CDR3 protein is CATSDAGTSTDTQYF. The CDR3 DNA reads TGTGCCACCAGTGATGCCGGGACTAGCACAGATACGCAGTATTTT.